A selection of T cell receptor beta chains follows, all from one sample in a study of shared clonotypes between healthy human individuals. The method was immunoSEQ multiplex PCR; TCRdb's version includes in-frame clones alone and lacks a portion of them. The table records 2,500,000 or so clones, around 92% of them present only once. The specimen was naive CD4+ T cells from PBMCs. These receptors all stem from a man aged 18-30 years in good health. Some clones in this sample may be carry-over from other donors' samples. The conserved cysteine and the conserved F or W are not part of the CDR3 here. Each record gives: J gene, D gene, V gene, CDR3 protein. The D gene is left open where the match is weak.

j_gene: TRBJ1-1
d_gene: .
v_gene: TRBV27
CDR3aa: ASSLFSTGSPRLEAF

j_gene: TRBJ2-7
d_gene: .
v_gene: TRBV7-8
CDR3aa: ASSPGTRNLRAAGVY

j_gene: TRBJ2-7
d_gene: .
v_gene: TRBV6-1
CDR3aa: ATLASSYEQY

j_gene: TRBJ1-3
d_gene: TRBD1
v_gene: TRBV4-1
CDR3aa: ASSRTTGAGNTIY

j_gene: TRBJ2-7
d_gene: TRBD1
v_gene: TRBV10-3
CDR3aa: AISGDRDQPYEQY

j_gene: TRBJ2-5
d_gene: .
v_gene: TRBV7-2
CDR3aa: ASSLAQWETQY

j_gene: TRBJ1-4
d_gene: TRBD1
v_gene: TRBV7-9
CDR3aa: ASSLTQGAPEKLF

j_gene: TRBJ1-5
d_gene: .
v_gene: TRBV27
CDR3aa: ASRSSGKGQPQH

j_gene: TRBJ2-3
d_gene: .
v_gene: TRBV28
CDR3aa: ASSTFRGARTDTQY

j_gene: TRBJ2-6
d_gene: .
v_gene: TRBV5-4
CDR3aa: ASSSQNSGANVLT

j_gene: TRBJ2-3
d_gene: TRBD2
v_gene: TRBV19
CDR3aa: ASSRYSGKDTDTQY

j_gene: TRBJ2-2
d_gene: TRBD1
v_gene: TRBV11-3
CDR3aa: ASSPQGAVTGELF

j_gene: TRBJ2-7
d_gene: TRBD1
v_gene: TRBV10-3
CDR3aa: AIGPGQGAYQY

j_gene: TRBJ1-2
d_gene: .
v_gene: TRBV6-5
CDR3aa: ASSYGSVVGGYT

j_gene: TRBJ1-5
d_gene: TRBD1
v_gene: TRBV28
CDR3aa: ASSLRPGQGGNQPQH

j_gene: TRBJ2-1
d_gene: .
v_gene: TRBV6-4
CDR3aa: ASSATFSSYNEQF

j_gene: TRBJ2-6
d_gene: TRBD1
v_gene: TRBV5-8
CDR3aa: ASSGEGTGSLSGANVLT

j_gene: TRBJ2-1
d_gene: TRBD2
v_gene: TRBV14
CDR3aa: ASSQGGEVRGLKYNEQF

j_gene: TRBJ1-3
d_gene: TRBD1
v_gene: TRBV6-6
CDR3aa: ASNGQGGFSGNTIY

j_gene: TRBJ2-5
d_gene: .
v_gene: TRBV18
CDR3aa: ASSPLADRRTQY

j_gene: TRBJ1-1
d_gene: TRBD1
v_gene: TRBV18
CDR3aa: ASSVGQGAVTEAF

j_gene: TRBJ2-1
d_gene: TRBD1
v_gene: TRBV7-8
CDR3aa: ASSNLQQGAYEQF

j_gene: TRBJ1-5
d_gene: .
v_gene: TRBV5-1
CDR3aa: ASSLDGSEEPQH

j_gene: TRBJ2-5
d_gene: TRBD1
v_gene: TRBV5-4
CDR3aa: ASSMGVTGGEETQY

j_gene: TRBJ2-2
d_gene: .
v_gene: TRBV7-3
CDR3aa: ASSPHRLGIDTGELF

j_gene: TRBJ2-5
d_gene: TRBD2
v_gene: TRBV5-6
CDR3aa: ASSSGLAVPQETQY

j_gene: TRBJ2-5
d_gene: .
v_gene: TRBV18
CDR3aa: ASSGSEETQY

j_gene: TRBJ2-7
d_gene: TRBD2
v_gene: TRBV28
CDR3aa: ASSPAGRPAEQY

j_gene: TRBJ2-7
d_gene: TRBD1
v_gene: TRBV28
CDR3aa: ASGPGQGRHEQY

j_gene: TRBJ1-1
d_gene: .
v_gene: TRBV5-4
CDR3aa: ASSLDAANTEAF

j_gene: TRBJ2-6
d_gene: .
v_gene: TRBV9
CDR3aa: ASGTQGFGANVLT

j_gene: TRBJ1-5
d_gene: .
v_gene: TRBV6-4
CDR3aa: ASADSSNQPQH

j_gene: TRBJ1-5
d_gene: .
v_gene: TRBV7-2
CDR3aa: ASSPWGGRDQPQH

j_gene: TRBJ2-2
d_gene: .
v_gene: TRBV9
CDR3aa: ASSVGGQFNTGELF

j_gene: TRBJ2-3
d_gene: .
v_gene: TRBV29-1
CDR3aa: SAAGRGKRGTDTQY

j_gene: TRBJ1-2
d_gene: .
v_gene: TRBV23-1
CDR3aa: ASSRQANYGYT

j_gene: TRBJ2-7
d_gene: .
v_gene: TRBV7-2
CDR3aa: ATSKDHYEQY

j_gene: TRBJ2-3
d_gene: TRBD2
v_gene: TRBV10-3
CDR3aa: AISGRGLAGGMADTQY

j_gene: TRBJ2-5
d_gene: TRBD1
v_gene: TRBV19
CDR3aa: ASSTTGASETQY

j_gene: TRBJ1-1
d_gene: .
v_gene: TRBV29-1
CDR3aa: SSGNTEAF

j_gene: TRBJ2-5
d_gene: TRBD2
v_gene: TRBV9
CDR3aa: ASSGTSGTGTQY

j_gene: TRBJ1-5
d_gene: .
v_gene: TRBV6-5
CDR3aa: ASSYFRPGAGQPQH

j_gene: TRBJ2-2
d_gene: .
v_gene: TRBV2
CDR3aa: ASSRDLKLRTGELF

j_gene: TRBJ2-3
d_gene: .
v_gene: TRBV28
CDR3aa: ASRSPPVDTQY

j_gene: TRBJ2-6
d_gene: .
v_gene: TRBV30
CDR3aa: AWSVGARGANVLT

j_gene: TRBJ2-3
d_gene: .
v_gene: TRBV4-2
CDR3aa: ASSQDSFGTQY

j_gene: TRBJ2-7
d_gene: TRBD2
v_gene: TRBV27
CDR3aa: ASSPSFSGRAYEQY

j_gene: TRBJ2-7
d_gene: .
v_gene: TRBV7-8
CDR3aa: ASSLAGQGPYEQY

j_gene: TRBJ2-7
d_gene: TRBD1
v_gene: TRBV15
CDR3aa: ATSRDLAGGSSPPYEQY

j_gene: TRBJ1-3
d_gene: .
v_gene: TRBV4-1
CDR3aa: ASSQREMGNTIY

j_gene: TRBJ1-2
d_gene: .
v_gene: TRBV19
CDR3aa: ASSTRDVYGYT

j_gene: TRBJ1-5
d_gene: .
v_gene: TRBV28
CDR3aa: ASSENNQPQH

j_gene: TRBJ2-3
d_gene: .
v_gene: TRBV18
CDR3aa: ASSPPRGSDTQY

j_gene: TRBJ2-3
d_gene: .
v_gene: TRBV9
CDR3aa: ASSVVAGSTDTQY

j_gene: TRBJ2-1
d_gene: TRBD2
v_gene: TRBV28
CDR3aa: ASRTGGASGNNEQF

j_gene: TRBJ2-7
d_gene: .
v_gene: TRBV5-1
CDR3aa: ASSLGGGSYEQY

j_gene: TRBJ2-5
d_gene: .
v_gene: TRBV7-9
CDR3aa: ASSFGGRETQY

j_gene: TRBJ2-3
d_gene: .
v_gene: TRBV6-4
CDR3aa: ASSDSLGGWAQY

j_gene: TRBJ1-2
d_gene: .
v_gene: TRBV30
CDR3aa: AWSVLPNSRGSSGYT